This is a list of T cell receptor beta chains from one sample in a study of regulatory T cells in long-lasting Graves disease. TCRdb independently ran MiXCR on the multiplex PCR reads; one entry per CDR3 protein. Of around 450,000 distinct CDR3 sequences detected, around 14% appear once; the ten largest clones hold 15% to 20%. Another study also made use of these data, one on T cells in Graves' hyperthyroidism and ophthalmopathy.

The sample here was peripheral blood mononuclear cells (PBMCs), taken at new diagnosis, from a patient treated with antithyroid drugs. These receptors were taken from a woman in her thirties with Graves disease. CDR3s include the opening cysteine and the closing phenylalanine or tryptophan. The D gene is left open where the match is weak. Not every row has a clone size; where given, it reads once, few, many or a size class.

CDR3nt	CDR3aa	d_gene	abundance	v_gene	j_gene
TGTGCCAGCAGAGCCCTGGGCGGGGGCCGAGTCGGGGAGCTGTTTTTT	CASRALGGGRVGELFF	.	many	TRBV3-1	TRBJ2-2
TGTGCCAGCAGCTCAAAAAGGGACAGGATGGGAACCGGGGAGCTGTTTTTT	CASSSKRDRMGTGELFF	TRBD1	.	TRBV7-9	TRBJ2-2
TGCAGTGCCTCCGGGACGATTAACACTGAAGCTTTCTTT	CSASGTINTEAFF	.	many	TRBV20-1	TRBJ1-1
TGTGCCAGCTCAGGGGAGGGCTACGAGCAGTACTTC	CASSGEGYEQYF	.	many	TRBV2	TRBJ2-7
TGTGCCAGCAGTTACTCTCTTTTACAGAGAGAGACCCAGTACTTC	CASSYSLLQRETQYF	.	few	TRBV6-9	TRBJ2-5
TGTGCCAGCAGTAAACCCGGGACTAGACAAGAGACCCAGTACTTC	CASSKPGTRQETQYF	TRBD2	many	TRBV6-1	TRBJ2-5
TGTGCCAGCAGTGAATTCGATACGCAGTATTTT	CASSEFDTQYF	.	few	TRBV25-1	TRBJ2-3
TGTGCCTGGAGTGTTCCAGGGGGCACAGATACGCAGTATTTT	CAWSVPGGTDTQYF	.	few	TRBV30	TRBJ2-3
TGTGCCACCGCGACTAGCGGGAGGGATACCTACAATGAGCAGTTCTTC	CATATSGRDTYNEQFF	TRBD2	.	TRBV12-3/TRBV12-4	TRBJ2-1
TGTGCCAGCAGCTCCATGACTAGCGCGTACGAGCAGTACTTC	CASSSMTSAYEQYF	TRBD2	.	TRBV11-3	TRBJ2-7
TGTGCCATCAAGGCCCTAGCGAGTACCTACAATGAGCAGTTCTTC	CAIKALASTYNEQFF	.	many	TRBV10-3	TRBJ2-1
TGTGCCACCCTTCCCGGGACAGGGGACAACGAGCAGTACTTC	CATLPGTGDNEQYF	TRBD1	many	TRBV6-1	TRBJ2-7
TGTGCCAGCAGTTTTTCAGGGGTCCGAGAGACCCAGTACTTC	CASSFSGVRETQYF	.	.	TRBV12-3/TRBV12-4	TRBJ2-5
TGTGCCACCTCCGGACTAGCGGGAGTTCATGAGCAGTTCTTC	CATSGLAGVHEQFF	TRBD2	.	TRBV24-1	TRBJ2-1
TGTGCCTGGAGTGGGCGGGCGTACAATGAGCAGTTCTTC	CAWSGRAYNEQFF	.	.	TRBV30	TRBJ2-1
TGCGCCACCACCTACACGAACACCGGGGAGCTGTTTTTT	CATTYTNTGELFF	.	few	TRBV10-2	TRBJ2-2
TGTGCCTGGAGTCCCGGACTAGCGGGAGTAGGGGAGACCCAGTACTTC	CAWSPGLAGVGETQYF	TRBD2	many	TRBV30	TRBJ2-5
TGCGCCAGCAGCTTTAGGAGCCCAAACACTGAAGCTTTCTTT	CASSFRSPNTEAFF	.	many	TRBV5-1	TRBJ1-1
TGTGCCAGCAGGGGTGGCAGGCTCTCCTACAATGAGCAGTTCTTC	CASRGGRLSYNEQFF	.	many	TRBV2	TRBJ2-1
TGTGCCGTTCGGGAGCCTTCCTACGAGCAGTACTTC	CAVREPSYEQYF	.	many	TRBV6-1	TRBJ2-7
TGCAGCGTTGAGCGGGAGAAGTACGAGCAGTACTTC	CSVEREKYEQYF	TRBD2	.	TRBV29-1	TRBJ2-7
TGTGCCAGCAGCCAAGGAGGAAATTCCGAGCAGTACTTC	CASSQGGNSEQYF	.	many	TRBV3-1	TRBJ2-7